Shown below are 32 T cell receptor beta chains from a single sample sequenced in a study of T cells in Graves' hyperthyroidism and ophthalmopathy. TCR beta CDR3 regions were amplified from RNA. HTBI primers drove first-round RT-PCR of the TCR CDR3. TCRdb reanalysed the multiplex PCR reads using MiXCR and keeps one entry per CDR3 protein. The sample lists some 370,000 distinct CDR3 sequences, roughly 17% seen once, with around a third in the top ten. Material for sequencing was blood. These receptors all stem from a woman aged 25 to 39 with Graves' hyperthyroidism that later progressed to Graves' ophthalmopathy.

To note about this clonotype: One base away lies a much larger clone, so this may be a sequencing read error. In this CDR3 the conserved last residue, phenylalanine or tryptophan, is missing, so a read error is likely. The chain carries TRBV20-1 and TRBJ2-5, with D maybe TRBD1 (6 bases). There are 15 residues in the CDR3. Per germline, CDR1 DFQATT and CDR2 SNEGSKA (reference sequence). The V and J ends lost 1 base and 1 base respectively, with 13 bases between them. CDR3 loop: CSARALTGPQETQYL. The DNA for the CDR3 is TGCAGTGCTAGAGCGCTCACAGGGCCCCAAGAGACCCAGTACCTC.

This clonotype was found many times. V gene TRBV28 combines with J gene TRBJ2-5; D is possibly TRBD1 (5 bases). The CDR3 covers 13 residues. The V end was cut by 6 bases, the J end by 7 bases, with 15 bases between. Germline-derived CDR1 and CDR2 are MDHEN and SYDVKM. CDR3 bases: TGTGCCAGCAGAAAGTCAGGGCGCGGGACCCAGTACTTC. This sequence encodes CASRKSGRGTQYF.

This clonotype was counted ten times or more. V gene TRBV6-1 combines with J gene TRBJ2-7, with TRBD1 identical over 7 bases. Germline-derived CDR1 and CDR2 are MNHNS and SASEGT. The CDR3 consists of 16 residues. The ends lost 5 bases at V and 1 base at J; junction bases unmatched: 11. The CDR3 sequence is CASSRKWDRISYEQYF. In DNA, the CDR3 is TGTGCCAGCAGTCGCAAGTGGGACAGAATTTCCTACGAGCAGTACTTC.

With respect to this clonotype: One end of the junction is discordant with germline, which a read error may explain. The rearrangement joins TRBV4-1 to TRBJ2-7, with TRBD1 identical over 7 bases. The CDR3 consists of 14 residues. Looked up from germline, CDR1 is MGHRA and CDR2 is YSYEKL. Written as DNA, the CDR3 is TGCGCCGGCAGCGTTTACAGGGGTTCCTACGAGCAGTACTTC. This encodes CAGSVYRGSYEQYF.

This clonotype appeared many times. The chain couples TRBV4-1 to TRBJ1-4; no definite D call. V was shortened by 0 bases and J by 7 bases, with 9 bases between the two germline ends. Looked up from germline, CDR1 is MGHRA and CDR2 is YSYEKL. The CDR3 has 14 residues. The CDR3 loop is CASSQEDFREKLFF. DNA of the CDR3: TGCGCCAGCAGCCAAGAAGATTTTCGTGAAAAACTGTTTTTT.

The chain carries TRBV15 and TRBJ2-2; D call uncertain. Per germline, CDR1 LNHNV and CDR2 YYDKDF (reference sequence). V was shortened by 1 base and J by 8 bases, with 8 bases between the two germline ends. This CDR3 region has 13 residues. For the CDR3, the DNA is TGTGCCACCAGCAGAGCCGGGCCGGGGGAGCTGTTTTTT. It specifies CATSRAGPGELFF.

As DNA, the CDR3 is TGTGCCAGCAGTTTAAGTTCGGCCTCCTACGAGCAGTACTTC. It translates to CASSLSSASYEQYF. The V and J genes are TRBV27 and TRBJ2-7; D not certain. CDR1 and CDR2 from the germline V gene are MNHEY and SMNVEV (reference sequence). The CDR3 totals 14 residues. The V end lost 2 bases, the J end lost 0 bases, and 8 bases lay between the germline ends.

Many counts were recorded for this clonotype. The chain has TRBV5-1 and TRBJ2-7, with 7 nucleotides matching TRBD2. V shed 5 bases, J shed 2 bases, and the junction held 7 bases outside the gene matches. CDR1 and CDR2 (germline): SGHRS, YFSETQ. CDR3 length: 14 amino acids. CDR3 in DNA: TGCGCCAGCAGGGGGGGGATCAGAACCTACGAGCAGTACTTC. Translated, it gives CASRGGIRTYEQYF.

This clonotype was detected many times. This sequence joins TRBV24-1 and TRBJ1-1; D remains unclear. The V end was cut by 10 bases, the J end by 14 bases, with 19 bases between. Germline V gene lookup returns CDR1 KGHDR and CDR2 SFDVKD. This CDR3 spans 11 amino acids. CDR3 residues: CATTARGKAFF. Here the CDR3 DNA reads TGTGCCACAACAGCCCGAGGGAAGGCCTTCTTT.

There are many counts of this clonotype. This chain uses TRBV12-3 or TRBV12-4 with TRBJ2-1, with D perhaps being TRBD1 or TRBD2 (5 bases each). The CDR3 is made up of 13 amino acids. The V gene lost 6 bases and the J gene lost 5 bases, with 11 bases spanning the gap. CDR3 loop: CASSHGTHNEQFF. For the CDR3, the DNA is TGTGCCAGCAGCCACGGGACCCACAATGAGCAGTTCTTC.

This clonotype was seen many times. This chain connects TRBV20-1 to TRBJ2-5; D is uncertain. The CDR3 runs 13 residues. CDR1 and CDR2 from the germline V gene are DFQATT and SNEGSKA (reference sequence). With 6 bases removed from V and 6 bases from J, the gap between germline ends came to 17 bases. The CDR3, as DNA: TGCAGTGCGAACGCACCGGGCAGGAAGACCCAGTACTTC. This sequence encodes CSANAPGRKTQYF.

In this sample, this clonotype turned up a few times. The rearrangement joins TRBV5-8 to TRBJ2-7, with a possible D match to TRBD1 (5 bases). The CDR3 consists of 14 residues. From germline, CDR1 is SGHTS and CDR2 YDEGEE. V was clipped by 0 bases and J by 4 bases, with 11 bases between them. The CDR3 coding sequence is TGTGCCAGCAGCTTGGGTGCAGGGAAGTACGAGCAGTACTTC. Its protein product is CASSLGAGKYEQYF.

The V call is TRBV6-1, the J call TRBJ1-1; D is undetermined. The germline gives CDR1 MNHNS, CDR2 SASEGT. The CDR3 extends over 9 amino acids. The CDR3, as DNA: TGTGTCGAAGACACTGAAGCTTTCTTT. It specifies CVEDTEAFF.

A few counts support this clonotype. CDR3 nucleotide sequence: TGCGCCAGCAGCCAAGATAGCCTTCCAGCGCCGCCCCAGCATTTT. Amino acids: CASSQDSLPAPPQHF. The rearrangement links TRBV4-1 to TRBJ1-5; D remains ambiguous. V was pared by 0 bases and J by 9 bases, with 15 bases between. Germline CDR1 is MGHRA and CDR2 is YSYEKL. There are 15 residues in the CDR3.

The CDR3 DNA is TGCGCCAGCAGCTCGAGGACTAGCGGGGGGTTTTTGTACCAAGAGACCCAGTACTTC. Its protein product is CASSSRTSGGFLYQETQYF. This chain links TRBV5-1 with TRBJ2-5, with 14 bases identical to TRBD2. V shed 3 bases, J shed 0 bases, and the junction held 10 bases outside the gene matches. The CDR3 spans 19 residues. The germline V gene has CDR1 SGHRS and CDR2 YFSETQ.

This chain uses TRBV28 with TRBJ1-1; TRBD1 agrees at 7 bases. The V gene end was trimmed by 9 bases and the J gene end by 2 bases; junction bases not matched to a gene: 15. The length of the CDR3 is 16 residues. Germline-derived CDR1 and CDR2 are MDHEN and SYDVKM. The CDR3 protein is CASTQTGIELNTEAFF. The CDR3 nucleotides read TGTGCCAGTACCCAGACAGGGATCGAGTTAAACACTGAAGCTTTCTTT.

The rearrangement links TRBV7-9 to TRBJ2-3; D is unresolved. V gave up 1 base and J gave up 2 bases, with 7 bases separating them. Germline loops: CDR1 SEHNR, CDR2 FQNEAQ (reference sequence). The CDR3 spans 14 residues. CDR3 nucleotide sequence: TGTGCCAGCAGCTTAGTAGTGGACACAGATACGCAGTATTTT. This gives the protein CASSLVVDTDTQYF.

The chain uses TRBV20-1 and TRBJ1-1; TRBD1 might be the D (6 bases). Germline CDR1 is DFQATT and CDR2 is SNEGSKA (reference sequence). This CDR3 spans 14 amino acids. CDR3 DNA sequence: TGCAAGGCCCGTTTTGGGGGCGCGGGTACTGAAGCTTTCTTT. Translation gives CKARFGGAGTEAFF.

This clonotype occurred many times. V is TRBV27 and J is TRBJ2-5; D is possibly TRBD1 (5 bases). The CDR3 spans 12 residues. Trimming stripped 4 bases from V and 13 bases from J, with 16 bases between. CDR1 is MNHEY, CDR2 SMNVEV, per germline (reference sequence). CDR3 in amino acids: CASSSSSGPWYF. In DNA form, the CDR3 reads TGTGCCAGCAGTTCCTCTTCAGGGCCCTGGTACTTC.

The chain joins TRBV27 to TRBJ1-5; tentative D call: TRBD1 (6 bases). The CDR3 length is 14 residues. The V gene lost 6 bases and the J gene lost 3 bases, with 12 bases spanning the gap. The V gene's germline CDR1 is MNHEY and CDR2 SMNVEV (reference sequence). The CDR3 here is CASSHPGVNQPQHF. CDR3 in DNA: TGTGCCAGCAGCCACCCAGGGGTCAATCAGCCCCAGCATTTT.

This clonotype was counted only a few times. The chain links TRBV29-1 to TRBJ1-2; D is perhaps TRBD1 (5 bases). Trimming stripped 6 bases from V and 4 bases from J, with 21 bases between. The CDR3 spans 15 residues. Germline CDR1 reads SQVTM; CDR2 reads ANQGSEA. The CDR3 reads CSVKDGRGLTYGYTF. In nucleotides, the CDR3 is TGCAGCGTCAAGGACGGCCGGGGCCTGACCTATGGCTACACCTTC.

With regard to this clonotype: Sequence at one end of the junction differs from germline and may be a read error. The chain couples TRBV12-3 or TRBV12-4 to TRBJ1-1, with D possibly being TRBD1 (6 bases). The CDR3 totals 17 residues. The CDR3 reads CAGSLKLRPGVNTEAFF. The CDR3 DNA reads TGTGCCGGCAGTTTAAAGCTTCGTCCAGGGGTGAACACTGAAGCTTTCTTT.

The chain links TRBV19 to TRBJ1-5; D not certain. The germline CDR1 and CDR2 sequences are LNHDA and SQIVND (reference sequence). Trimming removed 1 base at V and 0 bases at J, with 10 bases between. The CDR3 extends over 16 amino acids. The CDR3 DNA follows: TGTGCCAGTAGTATAGTGGCGGGATATAGCAATCAGCCCCAGCATTTT. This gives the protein CASSIVAGYSNQPQHF. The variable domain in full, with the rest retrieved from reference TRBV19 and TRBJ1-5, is DGGITQSPKYLFRKEGQNVTLSCEQNLNHDAMYWYRQDPGQGLRLIYYSQIVNDFQKGDIAEGYSVSREKKESFPLTVTSAQKNPTAFYLCASSIVAGYSNQPQHFGDGTRLSIL.

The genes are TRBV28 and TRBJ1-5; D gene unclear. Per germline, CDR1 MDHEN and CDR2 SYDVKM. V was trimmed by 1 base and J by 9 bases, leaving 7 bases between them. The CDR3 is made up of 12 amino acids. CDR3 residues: CASSLLVRPQHF. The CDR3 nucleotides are TGTGCCAGCAGTTTATTAGTTCGGCCCCAGCATTTT.

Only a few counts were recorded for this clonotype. CDR3 DNA: TGCGCCAGCAGCTTGGACAGGGATGACATTCAGTACTTC. Its translation is CASSLDRDDIQYF. The chain recombines TRBV5-1 with TRBJ2-4, with a possible D match to TRBD1 (6 bases). CDR3 length: 13 amino acids. V was pared by 0 bases and J by 8 bases, with 9 bases between. CDR1 and CDR2 from the germline V gene are SGHRS and YFSETQ. The full variable domain, in which reference TRBV5-1 and TRBJ2-4 provide the parts outside the CDR3, is KAGVTQTPRYLIKTRGQQVTLSCSPISGHRSVSWYQQTPGQGLQFLFEYFSETQRNKGNFPGRFSGRQFSNSRSEMNVSTLELGDSALYLCASSLDRDDIQYFGAGTRLSVL.

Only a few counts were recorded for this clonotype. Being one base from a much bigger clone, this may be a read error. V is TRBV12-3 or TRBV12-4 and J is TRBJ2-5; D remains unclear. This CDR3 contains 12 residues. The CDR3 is CASSLTQETQHF. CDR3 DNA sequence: TGTGCCAGCAGTCTGACCCAAGAGACCCAGCACTTC.

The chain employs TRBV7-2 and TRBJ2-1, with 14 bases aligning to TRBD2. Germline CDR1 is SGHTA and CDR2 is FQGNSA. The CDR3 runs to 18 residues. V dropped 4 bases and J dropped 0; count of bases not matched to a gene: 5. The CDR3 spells CASSSRTSGRSSYNEQFF. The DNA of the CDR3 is TGTGCCAGCAGCTCCCGGACTAGCGGGAGGTCCTCCTACAATGAGCAGTTCTTC. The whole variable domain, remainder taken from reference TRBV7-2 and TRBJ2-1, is GAGVSQSPSNKVTEKGKDVELRCDPISGHTALYWYRQSLGQGLEFLIYFQGNSAPDKSGLPSDRFSAERTGGSVSTLTIQRTQQEDSAVYLCASSSRTSGRSSYNEQFFGPGTRLTVL.

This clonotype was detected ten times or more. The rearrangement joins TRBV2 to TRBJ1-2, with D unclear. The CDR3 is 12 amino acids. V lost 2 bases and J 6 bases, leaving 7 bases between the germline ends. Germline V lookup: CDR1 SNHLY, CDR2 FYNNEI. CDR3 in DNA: TGTGCCAGCAGTGAAAGGCCCAATGGCTACACCTTC. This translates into CASSERPNGYTF.

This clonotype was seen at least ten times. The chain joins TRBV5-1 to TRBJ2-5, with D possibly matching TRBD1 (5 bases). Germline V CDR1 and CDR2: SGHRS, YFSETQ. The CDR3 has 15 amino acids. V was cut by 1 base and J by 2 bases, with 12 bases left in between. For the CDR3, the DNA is TGCGCCAGCAGCTTGAGTCAGGGAATACAAGAGACCCAGTACTTC. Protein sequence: CASSLSQGIQETQYF. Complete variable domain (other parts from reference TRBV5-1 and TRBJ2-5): KAGVTQTPRYLIKTRGQQVTLSCSPISGHRSVSWYQQTPGQGLQFLFEYFSETQRNKGNFPGRFSGRQFSNSRSEMNVSTLELGDSALYLCASSLSQGIQETQYFGPGTRLLVL.

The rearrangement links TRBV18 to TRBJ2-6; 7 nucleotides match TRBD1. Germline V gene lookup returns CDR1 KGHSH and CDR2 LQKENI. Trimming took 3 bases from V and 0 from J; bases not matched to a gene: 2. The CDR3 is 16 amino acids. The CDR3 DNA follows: TGTGCCAGCTCACCCCCAGGGGGCTCTGGGGCCAACGTCCTGACTTTC. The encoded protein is CASSPPGGSGANVLTF.

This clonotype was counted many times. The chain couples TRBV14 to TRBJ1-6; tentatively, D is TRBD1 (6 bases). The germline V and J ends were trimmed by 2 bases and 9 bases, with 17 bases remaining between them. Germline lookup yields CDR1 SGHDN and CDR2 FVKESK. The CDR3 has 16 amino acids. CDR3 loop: CASSQRPGRDISPLHF. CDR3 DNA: TGTGCCAGCAGCCAACGTCCGGGACGGGACATTTCACCCCTCCACTTT.

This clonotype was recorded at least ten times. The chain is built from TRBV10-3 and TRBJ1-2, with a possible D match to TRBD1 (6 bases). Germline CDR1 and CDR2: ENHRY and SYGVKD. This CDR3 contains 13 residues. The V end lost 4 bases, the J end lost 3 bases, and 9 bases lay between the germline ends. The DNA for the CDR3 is TGTGCCATCAGTGGCGACAGGTACTATGGCTACACCTTC. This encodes CAISGDRYYGYTF.